This entry lists 6 T cell receptor beta chains sequenced from one sample in a study of blood T cell repertoires in COVID-19. Libraries were prepared by immunoSEQ multiplex PCR; TCRdb keeps only in-frame clonotypes and omits some of them. The repertoire holds some 42,000 clones, with approximately 85% as singletons. The sequenced sample was peripheral blood. The receptors originated from a human donor in a cohort sampled during active COVID-19.

The chain combines TRBV27 with TRBJ2-7; 9 nucleotides agree with TRBD1. The V gene end was trimmed by 5 bases and the J gene end by 3 bases; junction bases not matched to a gene: 8. This CDR3 has 15 amino acids. Germline V CDR1 and CDR2: MNHEY, SMNVEV (reference sequence). DNA of the CDR3: TGTGCCAGCAGTATCGGGACAGGGTCAGGCTACGAGCAGTACTTC. Protein sequence: CASSIGTGSGYEQYF.

This chain connects TRBV7-2 to TRBJ1-4, with 10 bases that match TRBD1. The V segment lost 2 bases and the J segment 2 bases; nucleotides outside the gene matches: 5. The germline gives CDR1 SGHTA, CDR2 FQGNSA. The length of the CDR3 is 17 residues. The CDR3 bases are TGTGCCAGCAGCTTATTGCGGGGACAGGGGACTAATGAAAAACTGTTTTTT. Its translation: CASSLLRGQGTNEKLFF.

J is TRBJ1-6 and V is TRBV2, with TRBD1 matching over 12 bases. Germline CDR1 and CDR2: SNHLY and FYNNEI. CDR3 length equals 15 residues. The trim removed 5 bases at V and 10 bases at J, leaving 6 bases unmatched. The CDR3 loop reads CASSSAGTGGSPLHF. CDR3 DNA: TGTGCCAGCAGTAGCGCCGGGACAGGGGGCTCACCCCTCCACTTT.

A few counts support this clone. V usage is TRBV21-1 and J usage is TRBJ2-5; the D call TRBD1 from the table was never checked on the DNA. TRBV21-1 is termed a pseudogene. The CDR3 sequence is 16 residues long. CDR3 loop: CASTLRTGSSQETQYF. The CDR3 nucleotides are TGTGCCAGCACCCTCCGGACAGGGTCATCGCAAGAGACCCAGTACTTC.

About this clone itself: Other DNA sequences in this sample translate to the same CDR3. The chain recombines TRBV5-1 with TRBJ1-4; 8 bases line up with TRBD1. Germline CDR1 reads SGHRS; CDR2 reads YFSETQ. V shed 0 bases and J 6 bases; nucleotides not matched to a gene: 1. The CDR3 runs 14 residues. CDR3: CASSLGQGHEKLFF. Written as DNA, the CDR3 is TGCGCCAGCAGCTTGGGACAGGGGCATGAAAAACTGTTTTTT.

The J gene is TRBJ2-3, the V gene TRBV7-8, with 10 bases aligning to TRBD1. The trim removed 3 bases at V and 2 bases at J, leaving 5 bases unmatched. The CDR3 sequence is 16 residues long. In germline, CDR1 is SGHVS, CDR2 FQNEAQ. The CDR3 is CASSLGQGRDTDTQYF. CDR3 DNA: TGTGCCAGCAGCTTGGGACAGGGGCGGGACACAGATACGCAGTATTTT.